The 4 T cell receptor beta chains in this list originate from one sample, sequenced in a study of patients and donors after allogeneic stem cell transplantation (dated by TCRdb to the early 2020s). Library preparation employed RT-PCR. TCRdb names NextSeq 550 as the instrument used. Using fastp trimming at Q25 and MiXCR clonotype assembly, TCRdb reanalyzed the public sequencing data and kept in-frame beta chains. Entries that share a CDR3 protein sequence are merged under the most common genes and DNA. Here the sample has roughly 230,000 distinct CDR3 sequences; 13% to 15% occur a single time. Of the sample, about 9.9% is held by the ten largest clones. The sample taken for sequencing was blood, either unsorted or a sorted T cell fraction (not recorded which). The source of these receptors is a human donor who was either an allogeneic HSCT recipient or a stem cell or donor lymphocyte infusion donor (not recorded which). It is not recorded whose cells these are; they may come from a transplant donor.

In its sample, this clonotype was seen many times. The chain carries TRBV5-1 and TRBJ2-7, with D possibly matching TRBD1 (5 bases). Trimming stripped 2 bases from V and 6 bases from J, with 9 bases between. There are 12 residues in the CDR3. Germline CDR1 and CDR2: SGHRS and YFSETQ. The CDR3 DNA reads as TGCGCCAGCAGCTTCGGCAGGGCCGAGCAGTACTTC. Protein sequence: CASSFGRAEQYF.

The V gene is TRBV6-1, the J gene TRBJ2-2; D possibly matches TRBD1 or TRBD2 (7 bases each). V lost 6 bases and J lost 4, with 15 bases in between. The CDR3 length is 15 residues. Germline CDR1 reads MNHNS; CDR2 reads SASEGT. The CDR3 reads CASRGGGGSTGELFF. The CDR3 nucleotides read TGTGCCAGCAGAGGGGGCGGCGGGAGCACCGGGGAGCTGTTTTTT.

This clonotype was recorded many times. The chain uses TRBV12-3 or TRBV12-4 and TRBJ2-1, with a tentative D call TRBD1 (6 bases). The CDR3 is 13 residues long. V was clipped by 11 bases and J by 5 bases, with 16 bases between them. DNA of the CDR3: TGTGCCGGCACCGGGACACTTAACAATGAGCAGTTCTTC. Protein sequence: CAGTGTLNNEQFF.

This clonotype was recorded a few times. The DNA of the CDR3 is TGTGCCAGTAGTATAGGGGGGAACGGTCGGACTGAAGCTTTCTTT. Its translation: CASSIGGNGRTEAFF. This chain links TRBV19 with TRBJ1-1, with D maybe TRBD1 (5 bases). V lost 1 base to trimming and J lost 5 bases, with 14 bases between them. The V gene's germline CDR1 is LNHDA and CDR2 SQIVND (reference sequence). The CDR3 totals 15 residues.